The rows below give T cell receptor beta chains drawn from one sample of a study of shared clonotypes between healthy human individuals. Only in-frame clones appear in the TCRdb table, and some are missing; sequencing was by immunoSEQ multiplex PCR. The table records about 2 million clones, 85% to 95% of them present only once. Sequencing used naive CD8+ T cells sorted from blood. The receptors stem from a man between 18 and 35 years old in good health. Both conserved end residues are part of each CDR3. The order of the fields is J gene, clone size, V gene, D gene, CDR3 DNA, CDR3 protein. A D gene is named only where the DNA matches it firmly. Some rows mark clone size as missing; the rest say once, few, many or name a class of expanded clone.

>TRBJ1-2|few|TRBV2|-
TGTGCCAGCAGCTCCGGGCTGTATGGCTACACCTTC
CASSSGLYGYTF
>TRBJ2-1|-|TRBV11-2|TRBD2
TGTGCCAGCAGCGCTAGCGGGAGCAATGAGCAGTTCTTC
CASSASGSNEQFF
>TRBJ1-3|-|TRBV2|-
TGTGCCAGCAGTGATCGACAGTTTCTCGACGGAAACACCATATATTTT
CASSDRQFLDGNTIYF
>TRBJ2-7|-|TRBV9|-
TGTGCCAGCAGCCCCGAGGGGCATCTGAAGGACGAGCAGTACTTC
CASSPEGHLKDEQYF
>TRBJ2-7|-|TRBV6-1|TRBD2
TGTGCCAGCAGTGAAGGCGGGACTAGCGGGCTCTCCTACGAGCAGTACTTC
CASSEGGTSGLSYEQYF
>TRBJ1-4|-|TRBV30|-
TGTGCCTGGAGCCCCTGGGGAACTAATGAAAAACTGTTTTTT
CAWSPWGTNEKLFF
>TRBJ2-1|-|TRBV6-1|-
TGTGCCAGCAGTGAATGGGCAGGTCCAGATGAGCAGTTCTTC
CASSEWAGPDEQFF
>TRBJ2-7|-|TRBV5-6|-
TGTGCCAGCAGCTTGGGGGACACCTCTCTGTCGGGGCAGTACTTC
CASSLGDTSLSGQYF
>TRBJ2-1|-|TRBV30|TRBD2
TGTGCCTGGTCTCTAGCGGGGGAGCAGTTCTTC
CAWSLAGEQFF
>TRBJ2-3|-|TRBV7-9|TRBD2
TGTGCCAGCAGCTTAGCCGGCGGGGGATCCGGGGCAGATACGCAGTATTTT
CASSLAGGGSGADTQYF
>TRBJ1-1|-|TRBV5-1|-
TGCGCCAGCAGCTTGGCCCGGGGCTTGAACACTGAAGCTTTCTTT
CASSLARGLNTEAFF
>TRBJ2-7|-|TRBV18|-
TGTGCCAGCTCACCATCAGAGGAGGTCTCCCTATACGAGCAGTACTTC
CASSPSEEVSLYEQYF
>TRBJ1-1|-|TRBV27|TRBD1
TGTGCCAGCAGTTTAGGGACAGGGGTAACTGAAGCTTTCTTT
CASSLGTGVTEAFF
>TRBJ2-7|-|TRBV5-5|TRBD2
TGTGCCAGCAGCCCACTAGCGGGGGGGTCCTACGAGCAGTACTTC
CASSPLAGGSYEQYF
>TRBJ2-1|-|TRBV12-1|-
TGTGCCAGCAGCTCCCAGGGACCACTAAATGAGCAGTTCTTC
CASSSQGPLNEQFF
>TRBJ2-7|-|TRBV5-5|TRBD1
TGTGCCAGTCGGACAGGGGCACTCGAGCAGTACTTC
CASRTGALEQYF
>TRBJ2-3|-|TRBV4-3|-
TGCGCCAGCAGCCAGAGCACAGATACGCAGTATTTT
CASSQSTDTQYF
>TRBJ2-1|-|TRBV27|TRBD2
TGTGCCAGCAGGCGACCTGGAAGCGGGAGGGCCTCGGGTGAGCAGTTCTTC
CASRRPGSGRASGEQFF
>TRBJ2-7|-|TRBV27|TRBD1
TGTGCCAGCAGTACGACCTGGGACAGGGGCCTTTACGAGCAGTACTTC
CASSTTWDRGLYEQYF
>TRBJ2-1|-|TRBV10-3|-
TGTGCCATCAGTGACTTCACTAGTGGCGACGATGAGCAGTTCTTC
CAISDFTSGDDEQFF
>TRBJ1-2|-|TRBV2|TRBD1
TGTGCCAGCAGTGAATGGACAGGGGGCAACTATGGCTACACCTTC
CASSEWTGGNYGYTF
>TRBJ1-6|-|TRBV19|TRBD1
TGTGCCAGTAGTATAGCCCCCGGGACAGAGCATAATTCACCCCTCCACTTT
CASSIAPGTEHNSPLHF
>TRBJ1-1|-|TRBV6-5|-
TGTGCCAGCAGTTACTTCCCCGTGGAGGGGAAGGGAGAAGCTTTCTTT
CASSYFPVEGKGEAFF
>TRBJ2-7|-|TRBV9|-
TGTGCCAGCAGCGGCCCGGACCCCCAGAACCACGAGCAGTACTTC
CASSGPDPQNHEQYF
>TRBJ2-3|-|TRBV6-5|-
TGTGCCAGTGGCCGGACAGACACAGATACGCAGTATTTT
CASGRTDTDTQYF
>TRBJ1-1|-|TRBV25-1|TRBD1
TGTGCCAGCAGGAGGAAAGGGACAGGGGGCAGTTACACTGAAGCTTTCTTT
CASRRKGTGGSYTEAFF
>TRBJ1-5|-|TRBV19|-
TGTGCCAGTACAGGAGGTTCGACCTATAGCAATCAGCCCCAGCATTTT
CASTGGSTYSNQPQHF
>TRBJ1-1|-|TRBV7-8|TRBD1
TGTGCCAGCAGCTTAGGGGTCTTCCCGGGACAGTCGGACCCCCTATCGACTTTCTTT
CASSLGVFPGQSDPLSTFF
>TRBJ1-6|once|TRBV10-1|TRBD1
TGCGCCAGCATCCGGGACAGGGTGAATTCACCCCTCCACTTT
CASIRDRVNSPLHF
>TRBJ2-3|once|TRBV5-1|-
TGCGCCAGCAGCTTGCTGGTCTACCGAAACACAGATACGCAGTATTTT
CASSLLVYRNTDTQYF
>TRBJ1-2|-|TRBV2|-
TGTGCCAGCAGCTACGATGGACTTCCCTCCTATGGCTACACCTTC
CASSYDGLPSYGYTF
>TRBJ2-7|-|TRBV4-2|-
TGTGCCAGCAGCCCCCGCTACGAGCAGTACTTC
CASSPRYEQYF
>TRBJ2-7|-|TRBV5-1|-
TGCGCCAGCAGCTTGGAAGGGAGGTTACCCTACGAGCAGTACTTC
CASSLEGRLPYEQYF
>TRBJ2-7|once|TRBV19|TRBD1
TGTGCCAGTAGTGATCAGGGGGCTTACGAGCAGTACTTC
CASSDQGAYEQYF
>TRBJ2-1|once|TRBV6-1|-
TGTGCCATCGCGGAGGGGCAAGGGGAGCAGTTCTTC
CAIAEGQGEQFF
>TRBJ1-1|-|TRBV11-3|-
TGTGCCAGCAGCTTAGTAGGAGGGACTGAAGCTTTCTTT
CASSLVGGTEAFF
>TRBJ2-7|-|TRBV7-9|-
TGTGCCAGCAGTTTCCTGGCACAAGGAATCGGCGTACGCTTC
CASSFLAQGIGVRF
>TRBJ2-6|-|TRBV7-8|-
TGTGCCAGCAGCTCGGGCGGGTCTTTC
CASSSGGSF
>TRBJ2-1|-|TRBV11-3|-
TGTGCCAGCAGCCCAAGTCACGGTGTTTCCTACAATGAGCAGTTCTTC
CASSPSHGVSYNEQFF
>TRBJ2-2|-|TRBV4-1|TRBD1
TGCGCCAGCAGCCCAGTGGGACAGCTGAACACCGGGGAGCTGTTTTTT
CASSPVGQLNTGELFF
>TRBJ2-7|-|TRBV9|-
TGTGCCAGCAGCGCCCCCGTTAGGGGGTCCTACGAGCAGTACTTC
CASSAPVRGSYEQYF
>TRBJ1-2|-|TRBV6-6|-
TGTGCCGGCCTGGAGGAGGGGGTAGGCTACACCTTC
CAGLEEGVGYTF
>TRBJ2-7|-|TRBV4-1|TRBD2
TGCGCCAGCTCCGGGGGACTAAATTACGAGCAGTACTTC
CASSGGLNYEQYF
>TRBJ2-7|-|TRBV10-2|TRBD2
TGCGCCAGCAGTCTAGCCGGGACTAGCGTCTCCTACGAGCAGTACTTC
CASSLAGTSVSYEQYF
>TRBJ1-1|-|TRBV30|-
TGTGCCTGGACTGACCGTGGGGGCACTGAAGCTTTCTTT
CAWTDRGGTEAFF
>TRBJ1-2|-|TRBV5-6|-
TGTGCCAGCAGCTTCGAAACAGGACTTTTGGGCTACACCTTC
CASSFETGLLGYTF
>TRBJ2-5|-|TRBV4-3|TRBD2
TGCGCCAGCAGCCAAAACCCGGGGGGAGGCCAAGAGACCCAGTACTTC
CASSQNPGGGQETQYF
>TRBJ2-7|-|TRBV5-1|TRBD2
TGCGCCAGCAGCGGGGTAGCGGGAGGGCCGGGGTACGAGCAGTACTTC
CASSGVAGGPGYEQYF
>TRBJ2-1|-|TRBV7-6|-
TGTGCCAGCAGCTTAGGGGGATCGGGTGTTAATGAGCAGTTCTTC
CASSLGGSGVNEQFF
>TRBJ2-3|-|TRBV27|-
TGTGCCAGCAGTTTCCAGAGGGGGGGCACAGATACGCAGTATTTT
CASSFQRGGTDTQYF
>TRBJ2-1|-|TRBV6-6|-
TGTGCCAGCAGTTACTCTGGAGGGATGGATGAGCAGTTCTTC
CASSYSGGMDEQFF
>TRBJ1-2|-|TRBV5-1|-
TGCGCCAGCAGCTTGGAAGGGTATGGCTACACCTTC
CASSLEGYGYTF
>TRBJ1-2|-|TRBV15|-
TGTGCCACCAGCACTTCCCCAGACGATAGCTACACCTTC
CATSTSPDDSYTF
>TRBJ2-7|once|TRBV7-6|-
TGTGCCAGCAGCTTAAAGCCAGGGCCCGTGGGGGAGCAGTACTTC
CASSLKPGPVGEQYF